This TCR beta chain was found in a study of CD8 T cells in Susac syndrome. Germline CDR1 is GTSNPN and CDR2 is SVGIG (reference sequence). This CDR3 is 15 amino acids long. V lost 2 bases to trimming and J lost 0 bases, with 11 bases between them. In the multiple sclerosis control group, patients were treatment-naive and had stable or active relapsing-remitting disease. When the RNA was reverse transcribed, random hexamers were used with an input of 0.5 to 1 ug. TCRdb recomputed calls from the immunoSEQ multiplex PCR reads with MiXCR, one row per CDR3 protein. There are 100,000 to 150,000 distinct CDR3 sequences in the sample; about 95% occur only once, and about 0.13% lies in the top ten.

The specimen was CD4+ T cells from PBMCs. The clonotype comes from a human donor with multiple sclerosis. The rearrangement joins TRBV30 to TRBJ1-5; unclear D gene. The DNA for the CDR3 is TGTGCCTGGAGTAAGACTTTTGGTAGCAATCAGCCCCAGCATTTT. This codes for CAWSKTFGSNQPQHF.